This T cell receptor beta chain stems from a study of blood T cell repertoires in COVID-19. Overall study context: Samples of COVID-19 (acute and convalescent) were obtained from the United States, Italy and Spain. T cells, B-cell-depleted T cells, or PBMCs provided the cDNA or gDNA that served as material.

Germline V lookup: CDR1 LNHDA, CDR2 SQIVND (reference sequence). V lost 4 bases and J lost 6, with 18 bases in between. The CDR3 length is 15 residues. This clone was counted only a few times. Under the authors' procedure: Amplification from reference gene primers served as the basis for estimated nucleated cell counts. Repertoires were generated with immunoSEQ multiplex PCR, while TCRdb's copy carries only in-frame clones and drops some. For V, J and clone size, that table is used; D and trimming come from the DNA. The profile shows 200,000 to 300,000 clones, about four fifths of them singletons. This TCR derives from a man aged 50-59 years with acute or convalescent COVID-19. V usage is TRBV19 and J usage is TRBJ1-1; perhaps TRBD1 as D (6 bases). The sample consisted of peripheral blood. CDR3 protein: CASSTEGGLRAEAFF. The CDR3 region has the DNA TGTGCCAGTAGTACGGAGGGGGGGCTCCGGGCTGAAGCTTTCTTT.